This T cell receptor (beta chain) was recorded in a study of cytomegalovirus exposure and HLA in healthy donors. Whole-study findings and limits: Some V segments, including TRBV6-2 and TRBV6-3, were excluded as indistinguishable.

PCR amplification relied on 60 Vbeta primers (plus 13 Jbeta primers). Generated by immunoSEQ multiplex PCR, the TCRdb table keeps only in-frame clones and is missing some. Among approximately 170,000 clones, 65% to 85% were seen once, and the ten largest hold 1.2%. With respect to this clone: What it binds is not known.

This CDR3 has 12 amino acids. Germline CDR1 is LNHDA and CDR2 is SQIVND (reference sequence). The V gene lost 9 bases and the J gene lost 3 bases, with 12 bases spanning the gap. Specimen: PBMCs. V and J are TRBV19 and TRBJ2-7, with D hard to call. The receptor's source is a boy between 2 and 10 years old in good health and CMV-seronegative. This CDR3 is CARWAYSYEQYV. The CDR3 DNA reads as TGTGCCAGATGGGCGTACAGCTACGAGCAGTACGTC.